There are many counts of the clone carrying this TCR beta chain. Antigen: not known. The data stem from a study of T cell repertoires in cytomegalovirus infection. At the level of the study: Used in the study were CMV epitopes, some recently identified and HLA-C-restricted, others well-studied and HLA-B-restricted. CMV infection plus the matching HLA type was flagged by public TCR beta signatures. Study-level points and caveats: People with CMV and the relevant HLA were identified by cumulative public TCR beta family frequency. HLA-C-restricted CMV clonotypes gave the most frequent clonotype in two of eight donors.

The CDR3 sequence is 15 residues long. CDR1 is SEHNR, CDR2 FQNEAQ, per germline (reference sequence). V shed 1 base and J shed 2 bases, with 11 bases lying between them. MiXCR was run by TCRdb on the reads, yielding one entry per CDR3 protein. Among about 890,000 distinct CDR3 sequences listed, less than 35% were seen once. Sequenced material: cultured CD8+ T cells from PBMCs, taken from culture after CMV antigen stimulation. The TCR was taken from a human donor in good health (CMV status not recorded). Some clones in this sample may be carry-over from other donors' samples. J is TRBJ1-2 and V is TRBV7-9; D possibly corresponds to TRBD1 (5 bases). The CDR3 nucleotides are TGTGCCAGCAGCTTAGAGATGCGGGACAACTATGGCTACACCTTC. Protein product: CASSLEMRDNYGYTF.